This T cell receptor (beta chain) was sequenced during a study of blood T cells in healthy people across ages. Germline V gene data show CDR1 as SNHLY and CDR2 as FYNNEI. CDR3 size: 11 residues. Trimming removed 7 bases from V and 4 bases from J, with 5 bases in between. Sample-barcoded 5' priming and a J-beta primer mix drove a second PCR of roughly 6 to 12 cycles. A single record per CDR3 protein comes from TCRdb applying MiXCR to the 5' RACE reads. This repertoire shows 750,000 or so distinct CDR3 sequences, around a quarter found once; its top ten account for 9.4%. This clonotype was seen only once. This sample also belongs to another study, concerning T cells of mothers and their children. That paper adds: Every mother produced more than 9.5 million TCR beta CDR3 reads, whereas every child provided several million.

The source material was blood. This sequence originates from a boy younger than 18 in good health. The chain uses TRBV2 and TRBJ1-3; D is undetermined. The CDR3 loop reads CASKPGNTIYF. The CDR3, as DNA: TGTGCCAGCAAACCCGGAAACACCATATATTTT.